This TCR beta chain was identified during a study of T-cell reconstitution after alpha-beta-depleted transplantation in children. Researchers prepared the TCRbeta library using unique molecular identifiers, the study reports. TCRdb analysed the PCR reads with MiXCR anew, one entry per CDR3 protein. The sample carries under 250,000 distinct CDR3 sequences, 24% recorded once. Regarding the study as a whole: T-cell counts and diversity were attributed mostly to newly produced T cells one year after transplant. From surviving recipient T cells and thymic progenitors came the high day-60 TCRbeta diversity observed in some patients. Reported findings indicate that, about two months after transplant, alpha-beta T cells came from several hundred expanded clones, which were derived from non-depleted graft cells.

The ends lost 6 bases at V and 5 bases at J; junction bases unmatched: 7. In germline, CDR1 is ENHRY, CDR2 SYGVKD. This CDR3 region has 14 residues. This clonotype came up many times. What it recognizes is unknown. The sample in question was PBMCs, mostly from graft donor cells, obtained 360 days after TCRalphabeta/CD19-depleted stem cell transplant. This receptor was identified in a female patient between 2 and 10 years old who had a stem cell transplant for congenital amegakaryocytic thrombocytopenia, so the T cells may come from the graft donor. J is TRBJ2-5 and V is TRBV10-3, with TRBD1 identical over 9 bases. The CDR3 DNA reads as TGTGCCATCAGACCGGGACAGGGATTGGAGACCCAGTACTTC. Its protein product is CAIRPGQGLETQYF.